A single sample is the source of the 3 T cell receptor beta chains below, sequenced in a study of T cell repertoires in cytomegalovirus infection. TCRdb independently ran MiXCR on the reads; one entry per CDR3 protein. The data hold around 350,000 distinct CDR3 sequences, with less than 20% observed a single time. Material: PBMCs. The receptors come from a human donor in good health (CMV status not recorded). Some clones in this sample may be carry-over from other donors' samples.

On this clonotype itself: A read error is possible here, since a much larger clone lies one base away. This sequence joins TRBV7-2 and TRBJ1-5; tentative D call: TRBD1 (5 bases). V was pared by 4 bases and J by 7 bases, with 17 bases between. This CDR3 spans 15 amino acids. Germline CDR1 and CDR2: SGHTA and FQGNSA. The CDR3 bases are TGTGCCAGCAGCTCTCAGAACAAGGGGTCCCAGCCCCAGCATTTT. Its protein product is CASSSQNKGSQPQHF.

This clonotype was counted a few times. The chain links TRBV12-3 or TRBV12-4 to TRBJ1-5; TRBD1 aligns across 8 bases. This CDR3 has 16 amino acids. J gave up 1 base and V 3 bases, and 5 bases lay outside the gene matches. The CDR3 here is CASSFRGRRSNQPQHF. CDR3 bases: TGTGCCAGCAGTTTCAGGGGGCGCCGGAGCAATCAGCCCCAGCATTTT.

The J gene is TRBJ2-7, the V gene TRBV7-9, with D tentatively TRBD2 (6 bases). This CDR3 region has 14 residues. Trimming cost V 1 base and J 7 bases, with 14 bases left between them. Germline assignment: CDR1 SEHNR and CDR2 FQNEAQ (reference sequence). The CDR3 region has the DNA TGTGCCAGCAGCTTAGAGGCGGGGTCCGGGGAGCAGTACTTC. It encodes CASSLEAGSGEQYF.